This T cell receptor (beta chain) was retrieved from a study of OX40 agonist ivuxolimab in advanced cancers. Findings and limits, study-wide: Among patients with partial responses at 0.1-3.0 mg/kg, clonal expansion was among the lowest. Average numbers of expanded clones were greater in CD8+ T cells than in CD4+. Not determined was the antigen specificity of the expanded peripheral T cells.

Germline CDR1 reads SGHRS; CDR2 reads YFSETQ. CDR3 length equals 13 residues. Trimming took off 0 bases at V and 6 bases at J, with 9 bases between the two ends. Blood samples were obtained at baseline, cycle 4 day 1, and cycle 7 day 1. Some clones are missing from TCRdb's copy, which holds only in-frame ones; the method was immunoSEQ multiplex PCR. The sample has tens of thousands of clones; about 87% are singletons. This clone has only one observation. Its antigen is not identified. This receptor was obtained from an adult with an advanced solid tumor such as melanoma, head and neck, liver or kidney cancer. The sequenced sample was CD4+ or CD8+ T cells sorted from blood, obtained in a trial of the OX40 agonist ivuxolimab. The chain has TRBV5-1 and TRBJ2-5, with D perhaps matching TRBD1 (6 bases). This CDR3 reads CASSLDDRKTQYF. The CDR3 bases are TGCGCCAGCAGCTTGGACGACAGGAAGACCCAGTACTTC.